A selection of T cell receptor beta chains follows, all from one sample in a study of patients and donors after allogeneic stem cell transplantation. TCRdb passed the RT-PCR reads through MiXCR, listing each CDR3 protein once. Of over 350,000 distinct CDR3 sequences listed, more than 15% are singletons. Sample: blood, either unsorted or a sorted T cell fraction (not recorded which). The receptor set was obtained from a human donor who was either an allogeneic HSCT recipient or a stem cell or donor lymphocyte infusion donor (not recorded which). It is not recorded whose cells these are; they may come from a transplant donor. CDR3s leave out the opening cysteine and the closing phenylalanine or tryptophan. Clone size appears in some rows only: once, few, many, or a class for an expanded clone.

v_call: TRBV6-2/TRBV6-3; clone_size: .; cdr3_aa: ASRRLRDPIPDTQY
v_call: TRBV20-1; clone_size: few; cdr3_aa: SALTGVGQPQH
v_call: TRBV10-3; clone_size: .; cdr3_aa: AISSGQLKENIQY
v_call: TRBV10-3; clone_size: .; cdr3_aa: AISPIAGGPDTQY
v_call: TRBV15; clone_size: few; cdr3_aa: ATSTPPAFYNEQF
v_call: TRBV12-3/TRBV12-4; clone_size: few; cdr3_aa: ASSFSVWGRGMKETQY
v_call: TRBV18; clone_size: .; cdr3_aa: ASSPVLGTEAF
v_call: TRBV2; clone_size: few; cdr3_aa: ASNVAGPTGDTQY
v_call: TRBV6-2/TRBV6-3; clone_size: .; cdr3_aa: ASSYQGSVYGYT
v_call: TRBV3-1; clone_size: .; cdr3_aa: ACSPGGLASTYEQY
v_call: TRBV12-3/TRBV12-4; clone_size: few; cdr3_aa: ASSLEGRYGYT
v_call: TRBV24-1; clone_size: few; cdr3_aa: ATSDWTGWETQY
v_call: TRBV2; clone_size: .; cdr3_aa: ATIPVTPYEQY
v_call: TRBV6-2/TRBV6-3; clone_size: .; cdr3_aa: ASISGGAGQPQH
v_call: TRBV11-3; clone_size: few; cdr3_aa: ASSYDGGLAYNEQF
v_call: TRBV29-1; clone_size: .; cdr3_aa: SEHLSYNEQF
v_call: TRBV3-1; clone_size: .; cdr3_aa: ASSPLSRNPGEQF